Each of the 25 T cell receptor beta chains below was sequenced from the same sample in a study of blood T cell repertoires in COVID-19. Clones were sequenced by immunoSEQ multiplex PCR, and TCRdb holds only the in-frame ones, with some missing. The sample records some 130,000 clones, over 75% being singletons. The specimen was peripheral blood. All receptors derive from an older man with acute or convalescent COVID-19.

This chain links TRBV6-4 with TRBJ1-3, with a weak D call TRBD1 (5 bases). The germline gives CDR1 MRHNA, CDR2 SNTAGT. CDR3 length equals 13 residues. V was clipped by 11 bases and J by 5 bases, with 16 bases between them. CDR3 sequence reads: CAPDRTGRNTIYF. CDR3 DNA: TGTGCCCCCGACCGCACAGGTCGAAACACCATATATTTT.

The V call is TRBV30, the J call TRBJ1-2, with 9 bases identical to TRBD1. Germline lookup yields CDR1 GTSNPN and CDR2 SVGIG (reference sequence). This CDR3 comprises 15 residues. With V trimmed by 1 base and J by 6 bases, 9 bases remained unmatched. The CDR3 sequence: CAWSAVGQGDDGYTF. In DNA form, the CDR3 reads TGTGCCTGGAGTGCCGTGGGACAGGGAGACGATGGCTACACCTTC.

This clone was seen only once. The CDR3 coding sequence is TGTGCCAGCAGCCCTCTCGGGACAGCCCTCAATGAGCAGTTCTTC. This gives the protein CASSPLGTALNEQFF. The chain links TRBV7-9 to TRBJ2-1; 7 bases map to TRBD1. The CDR3 contains 15 residues. Unmatched junction bases numbered 10, after V lost 5 bases and J lost 6 bases. Germline V gene sequence: CDR1 SEHNR, CDR2 FQNEAQ (reference sequence). Using reference TRBV7-9 and TRBJ2-1 for the parts outside the CDR3, the full variable domain is DTGVSQNPRHKITKRGQNVTFRCDPISEHNRLYWYRQTLGQGPEFLTYFQNEAQLEKSRLLSDRFSAERPKGSFSTLEIQRTEQGDSAMYLCASSPLGTALNEQFFGPGTRLTVL.

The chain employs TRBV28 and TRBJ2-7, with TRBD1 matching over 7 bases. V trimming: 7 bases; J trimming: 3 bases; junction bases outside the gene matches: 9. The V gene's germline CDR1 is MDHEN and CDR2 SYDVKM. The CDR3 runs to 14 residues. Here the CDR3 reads CASTQQGLNYEQYF. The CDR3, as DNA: TGTGCCAGCACCCAACAGGGGTTGAACTACGAGCAGTACTTC.

The CDR3 DNA sequence: TGTGCCAGCCGAGCAGCCAGGGGGAACACTGAAGCTTTCTTT. Amino acid sequence: CASRAARGNTEAFF. The chain uses TRBV27 and TRBJ1-1; tentatively, D is TRBD1 (6 bases). CDR1 is MNHEY, CDR2 SMNVEV, per germline (reference sequence). With 8 bases removed from V and 1 base from J, the gap between germline ends came to 14 bases. The length of the CDR3 is 14 residues.

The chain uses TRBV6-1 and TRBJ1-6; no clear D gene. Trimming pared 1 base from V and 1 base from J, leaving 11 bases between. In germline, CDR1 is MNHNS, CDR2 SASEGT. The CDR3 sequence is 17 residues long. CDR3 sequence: CASSEGPTGSYNSPLHF. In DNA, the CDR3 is TGTGCCAGCAGTGAAGGTCCCACCGGTTCCTATAATTCACCCCTCCACTTT.

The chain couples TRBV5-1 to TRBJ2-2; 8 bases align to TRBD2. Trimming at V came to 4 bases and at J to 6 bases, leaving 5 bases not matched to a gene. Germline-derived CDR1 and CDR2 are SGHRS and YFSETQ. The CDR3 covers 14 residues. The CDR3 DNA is TGCGCCAGCAGCGAGGACGGGAGGGCCGGGGAGCTGTTTTTT. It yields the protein CASSEDGRAGELFF.

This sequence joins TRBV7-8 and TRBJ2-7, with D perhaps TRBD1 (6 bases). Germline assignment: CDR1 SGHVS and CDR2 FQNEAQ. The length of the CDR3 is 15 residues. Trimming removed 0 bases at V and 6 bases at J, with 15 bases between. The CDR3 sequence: CASSLAFIQGGEQYF. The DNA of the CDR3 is TGTGCCAGCAGCTTAGCCTTTATACAGGGTGGCGAGCAGTACTTC.

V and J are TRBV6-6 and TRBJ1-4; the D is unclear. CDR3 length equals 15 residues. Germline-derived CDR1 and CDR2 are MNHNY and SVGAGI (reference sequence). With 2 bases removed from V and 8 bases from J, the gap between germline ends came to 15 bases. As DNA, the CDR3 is TGTGCCAGCAGTTACCGGGAGCAGCAGAGGGAAAAACTGTTTTTT. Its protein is CASSYREQQREKLFF.

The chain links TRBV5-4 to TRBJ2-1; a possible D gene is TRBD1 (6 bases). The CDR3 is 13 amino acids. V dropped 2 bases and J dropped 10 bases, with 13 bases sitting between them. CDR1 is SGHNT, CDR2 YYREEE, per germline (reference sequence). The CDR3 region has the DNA TGTGCCAGCAGCTTCAACAGGGATCAGGAGCAGTTCTTC. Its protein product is CASSFNRDQEQFF.

The CDR3 protein is CSASSGGVVGTRNSPLHF. The CDR3, as DNA: TGCAGTGCTAGTAGTGGGGGGGTTGTGGGCACACGAAATTCACCCCTCCACTTT. The chain is built from TRBV20-1 and TRBJ1-6; D possibly corresponds to TRBD1 (5 bases). This CDR3 region has 18 residues. The germline V gene encodes CDR1 DFQATT and CDR2 SNEGSKA (reference sequence). Trimming left V 3 bases short and J 7 bases short, with 25 bases between.

The CDR3 nucleotides are TGTGCCATCACGGACATTAGCACAGATACGCAGTATTTT. Protein product: CAITDISTDTQYF. The chain uses TRBV10-3 and TRBJ2-3; D possibly corresponds to TRBD1 (5 bases). CDR3 length: 13 amino acids. Per the germline V gene, CDR1 is ENHRY and CDR2 is SYGVKD. Trimming removed 7 bases at V and 0 bases at J, with 8 bases between.

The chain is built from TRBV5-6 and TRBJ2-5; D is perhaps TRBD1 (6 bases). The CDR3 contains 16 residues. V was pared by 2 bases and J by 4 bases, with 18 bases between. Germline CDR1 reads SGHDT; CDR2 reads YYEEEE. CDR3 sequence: CASSLPRGAETETQYF. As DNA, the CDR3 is TGTGCCAGCAGCTTACCCAGGGGCGCGGAAACAGAGACCCAGTACTTC.

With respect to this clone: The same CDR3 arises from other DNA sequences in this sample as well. CDR3 DNA sequence: TGTGCCAGCAGCTTGGCGGCGGGCGGAACAGATACGCAGTATTTT. Its translation is CASSLAAGGTDTQYF. The chain is built from TRBV5-4 and TRBJ2-3; D possibly corresponds to TRBD2 (5 bases). The CDR3 has 15 amino acids. V was trimmed by 0 bases and J by 3 bases, leaving 11 bases between them. Germline lookup yields CDR1 SGHNT and CDR2 YYREEE (reference sequence).

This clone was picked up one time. The chain's CDR3 is CASSVMQGTEAFF. The CDR3 DNA follows: TGTGCCAGCAGCGTGATGCAGGGGACTGAAGCTTTCTTT. The rearrangement joins TRBV7-2 to TRBJ1-1; D perhaps matches TRBD1 (6 bases). V was cut by 5 bases and J by 5 bases, with 12 bases left in between. The CDR3 runs 13 residues. Germline values: CDR1 SGHTA, CDR2 FQGNSA.

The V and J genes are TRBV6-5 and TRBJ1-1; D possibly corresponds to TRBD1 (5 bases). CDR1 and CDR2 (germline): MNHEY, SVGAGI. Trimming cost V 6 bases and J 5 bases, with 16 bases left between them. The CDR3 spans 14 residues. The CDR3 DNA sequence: TGTGCCAGCAGCCGCTGGGGTAACAGGACTGAAGCTTTCTTT. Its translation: CASSRWGNRTEAFF.

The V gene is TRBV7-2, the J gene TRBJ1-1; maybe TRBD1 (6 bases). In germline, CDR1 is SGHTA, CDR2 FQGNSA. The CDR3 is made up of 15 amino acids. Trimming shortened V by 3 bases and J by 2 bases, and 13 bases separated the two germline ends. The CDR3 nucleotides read TGTGCCAGCAGCTTGGTGGGGGCACTAAACACTGAAGCTTTCTTT. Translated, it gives CASSLVGALNTEAFF.

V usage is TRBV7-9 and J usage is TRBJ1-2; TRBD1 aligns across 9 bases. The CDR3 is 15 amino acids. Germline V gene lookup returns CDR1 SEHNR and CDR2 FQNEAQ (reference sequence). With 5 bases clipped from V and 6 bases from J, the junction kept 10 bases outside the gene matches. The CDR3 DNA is TGTGCCAGCAGCACCCAGAGGGGGACAGGGAATGGCTACACCTTC. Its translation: CASSTQRGTGNGYTF.

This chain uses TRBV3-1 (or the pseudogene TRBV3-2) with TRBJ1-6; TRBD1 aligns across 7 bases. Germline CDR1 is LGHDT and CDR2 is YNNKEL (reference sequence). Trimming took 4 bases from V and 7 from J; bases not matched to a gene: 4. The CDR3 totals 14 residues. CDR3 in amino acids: CASSRPGQNSPLHF. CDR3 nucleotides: TGTGCCAGCAGCCGACCGGGACAGAATTCACCCCTCCACTTT.

Here the CDR3 reads CASSSLSSGPEDTQYF. CDR3 nucleotides: TGTGCCAGCAGCTCCCTCTCTAGCGGCCCTGAGGATACGCAGTATTTT. The chain links TRBV7-6 to TRBJ2-3, with 7 bases fitting TRBD2. Unmatched junction bases numbered 13, after V lost 4 bases and J lost 6 bases. The V gene's germline CDR1 is SGHVS and CDR2 FNYEAQ. The CDR3 spans 16 residues.

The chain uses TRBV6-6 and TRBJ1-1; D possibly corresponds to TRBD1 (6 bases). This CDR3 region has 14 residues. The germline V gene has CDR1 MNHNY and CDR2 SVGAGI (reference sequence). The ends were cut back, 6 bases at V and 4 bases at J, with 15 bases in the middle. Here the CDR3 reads CASSHGGGGTEAFF. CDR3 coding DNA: TGTGCCAGCAGCCACGGGGGAGGGGGCACTGAAGCTTTCTTT.

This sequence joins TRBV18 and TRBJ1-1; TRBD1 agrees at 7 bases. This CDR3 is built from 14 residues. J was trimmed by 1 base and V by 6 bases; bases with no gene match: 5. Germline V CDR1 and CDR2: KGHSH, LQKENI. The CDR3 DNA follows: TGTGCCAGCTCTTCCGGGACAGCGAACACTGAAGCTTTCTTT. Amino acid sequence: CASSSGTANTEAFF.

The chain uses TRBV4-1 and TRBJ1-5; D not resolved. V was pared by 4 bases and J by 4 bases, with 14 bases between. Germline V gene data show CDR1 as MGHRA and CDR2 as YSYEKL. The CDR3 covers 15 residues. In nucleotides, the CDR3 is TGCGCCAGCAGCCGGTGGCCCTTTCCGAATCAGCCCCAGCATTTT. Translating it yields CASSRWPFPNQPQHF.

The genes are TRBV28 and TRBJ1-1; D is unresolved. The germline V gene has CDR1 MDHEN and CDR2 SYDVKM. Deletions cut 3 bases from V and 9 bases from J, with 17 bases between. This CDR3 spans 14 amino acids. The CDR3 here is CASSFADGDPKAFF. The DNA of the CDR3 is TGTGCCAGCAGTTTTGCAGATGGAGACCCCAAAGCTTTCTTT.

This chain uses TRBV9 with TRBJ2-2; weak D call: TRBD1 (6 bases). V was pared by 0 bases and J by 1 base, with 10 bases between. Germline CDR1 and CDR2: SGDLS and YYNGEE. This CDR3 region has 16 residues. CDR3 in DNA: TGTGCCAGCAGCGTAGAGCAGGGGAGGAACACCGGGGAGCTGTTTTTT. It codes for CASSVEQGRNTGELFF.